The clone carrying this T cell receptor beta chain showed up just once. Repertoires were generated with immunoSEQ multiplex PCR, while TCRdb's copy carries only in-frame clones and drops some. The table includes approximately 250,000 clones, approximately 86% detected once. The data derive from a study of blood T cell repertoires in COVID-19. This sequence was found in a woman in her 70s with COVID-19, enrolled during active disease. The sample was peripheral blood.

CDR3 DNA: TGTGCCTGGAGGGCCGGGACAGGGTATCACGAGCAGTACTTC. Its translation is CAWRAGTGYHEQYF. The rearrangement links TRBV30 to TRBJ2-7, with TRBD1 matching over 9 bases. Losses at the gene ends were 3 bases for V and 5 bases for J; bases not matched to a gene: 8. The CDR3 consists of 14 residues. CDR1 and CDR2 from the germline V gene are GTSNPN and SVGIG (reference sequence).